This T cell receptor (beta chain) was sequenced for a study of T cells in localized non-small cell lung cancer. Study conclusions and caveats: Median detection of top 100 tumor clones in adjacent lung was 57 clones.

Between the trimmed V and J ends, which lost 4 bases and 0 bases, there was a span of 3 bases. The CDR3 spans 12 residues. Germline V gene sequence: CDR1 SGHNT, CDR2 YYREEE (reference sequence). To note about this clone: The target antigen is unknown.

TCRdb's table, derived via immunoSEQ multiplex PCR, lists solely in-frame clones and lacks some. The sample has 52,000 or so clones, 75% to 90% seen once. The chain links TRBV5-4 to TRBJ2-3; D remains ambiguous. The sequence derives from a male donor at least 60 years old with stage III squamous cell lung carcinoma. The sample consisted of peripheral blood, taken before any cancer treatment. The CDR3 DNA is TGTGCCAGCAGCACAAGCACAGATACGCAGTATTTT. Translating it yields CASSTSTDTQYF.